The present TCR beta chain was sequenced within a study of blood T cell repertoires in COVID-19. Sequenced by immunoSEQ multiplex PCR; TCRdb stores in-frame clones only, minus some. The sample carries some 200,000 clones, about 91% recorded once. This TCR was sampled from a man aged 25-45 years with acute or convalescent COVID-19. Sequenced material: peripheral blood.

CDR3 region: CAWSRSFGEGYTF. In DNA form, the CDR3 reads TGTGCCTGGAGTAGGAGTTTCGGGGAAGGCTACACCTTC. J is TRBJ1-2 and V is TRBV30; D is ambiguous. The CDR3 runs 13 residues. Trimming took off 2 bases at V and 8 bases at J, with 15 bases between the two ends. CDR1 GTSNPN and CDR2 SVGIG come from the germline V gene (reference sequence). The complete variable domain, with remaining parts taken from reference TRBV30 and TRBJ1-2, reads SQTIHQWPATLVQPVGSPLSLECTVEGTSNPNLYWYRQAAGRGLQLLFYSVGIGQISSEVPQNLSASRPQDRQFILSSKKLLLSDSGFYLCAWSRSFGEGYTFGSGTRLTVV.